The clone carrying this TCR beta chain was found many times. TCRdb called the RT-PCR reads again in MiXCR, with one record for every CDR3 protein. The sample contains about 680,000 distinct CDR3 sequences, 11% to 15% of which appear only once. V lost 6 bases and J lost 6, with 17 bases in between. Germline CDR1 MNHEY, CDR2 SVGEGT. CDR3 size: 14 residues. V gene TRBV6-2 or TRBV6-3 combines with J gene TRBJ1-1, with TRBD1 as a possible D gene (5 bases). The sequenced sample was memory CD4+ T cells from blood. This sequence was found in a female donor in good health, serving as a healthy control. The CDR3 region is CASRAGPRGAEAFF. The CDR3 nucleotides are TGTGCCAGCAGGGCGGGACCGAGGGGCGCTGAAGCTTTCTTT.